This T cell receptor beta chain is from a study of T-cell memory formation after mild COVID-19. Across the study: In these data, TCR clusters were largely donor specific.

With respect to this clonotype: No antigen is known for it.

V shed 0 bases and J shed 5 bases, with 6 bases lying between them. CDR1 and CDR2 (germline): KGHDR, SFDVKD. This CDR3 comprises 14 residues. TCRdb re-called the 5' RACE reads through MiXCR, storing one row per CDR3 protein. The sample has around 300,000 distinct CDR3 sequences; about an eighth are singletons. General observations from the study: Contracting CD8+ clones were enriched in EMRA, CD4+ mainly in CM and EM. Day 37-peaking second-wave clones had unconfirmed SARS-CoV-2 specificity. Within pre-infection memory, some responding clones were found, suggesting cross-reactive memory joined.

This clonotype was sampled from a man in his late teens or twenties who had mild COVID-19 (a few samples of this study predate the infection). Cell type and time point are not known. The chain couples TRBV24-1 to TRBJ2-2; D is unresolved. The source material was PBMCs or a T cell subset sorted from them (not recorded which). The CDR3 region is CATSDLDGTGELFF. The DNA of the CDR3 is TGTGCCACCAGTGATTTGGATGGAACCGGGGAGCTGTTTTTT.